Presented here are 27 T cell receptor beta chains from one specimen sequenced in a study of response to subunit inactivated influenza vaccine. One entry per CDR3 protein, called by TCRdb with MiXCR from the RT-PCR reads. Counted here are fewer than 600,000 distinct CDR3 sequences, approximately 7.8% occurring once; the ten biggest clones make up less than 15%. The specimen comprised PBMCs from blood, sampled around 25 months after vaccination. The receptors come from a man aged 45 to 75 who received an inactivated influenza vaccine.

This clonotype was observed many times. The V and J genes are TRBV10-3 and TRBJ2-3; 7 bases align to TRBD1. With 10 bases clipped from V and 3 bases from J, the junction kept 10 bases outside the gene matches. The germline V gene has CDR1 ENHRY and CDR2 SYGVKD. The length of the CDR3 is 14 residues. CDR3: CATFHRGSTDTQYF. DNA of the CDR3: TGTGCCACCTTTCACAGGGGTAGTACAGATACGCAGTATTTT.

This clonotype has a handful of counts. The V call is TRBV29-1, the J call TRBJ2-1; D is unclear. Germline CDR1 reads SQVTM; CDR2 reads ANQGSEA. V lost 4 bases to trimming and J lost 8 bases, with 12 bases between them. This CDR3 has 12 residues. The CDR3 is CSVAPAWDEQFF. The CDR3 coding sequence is TGCAGCGTTGCCCCAGCCTGGGATGAGCAGTTCTTC.

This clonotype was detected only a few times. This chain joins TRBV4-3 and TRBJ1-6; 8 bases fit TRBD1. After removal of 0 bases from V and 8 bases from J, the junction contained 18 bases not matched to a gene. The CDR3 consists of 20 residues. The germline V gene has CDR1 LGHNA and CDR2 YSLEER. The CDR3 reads CASSQEPRPRTGLLYSPLHF. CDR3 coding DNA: TGCGCCAGCAGCCAAGAACCCCGACCGAGGACAGGGTTGTTGTATTCACCCCTCCACTTT.

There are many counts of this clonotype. The DNA of the CDR3 is TGTGCCAGCAGTTATTCGTTCGAGATAGCGGGCTTTGGGAGTTCGTCGAATGAGCAGTTCTTC. The encoded protein is CASSYSFEIAGFGSSSNEQFF. J is TRBJ2-1 and V is TRBV6-2 or TRBV6-3, with TRBD2 identical over 7 bases. This CDR3 spans 21 amino acids. Trimming cost V 3 bases and J 7 bases; bases outside gene matches: 27. The germline gives CDR1 MNHEY, CDR2 SVGEGT.

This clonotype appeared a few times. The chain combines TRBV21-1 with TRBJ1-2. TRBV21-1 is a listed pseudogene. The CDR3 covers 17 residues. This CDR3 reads CASSKPRRRRGRYGYTF. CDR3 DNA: TGTGCCAGCAGCAAACCCCGTAGGAGGAGAGGGCGGTATGGCTACACCTTC.

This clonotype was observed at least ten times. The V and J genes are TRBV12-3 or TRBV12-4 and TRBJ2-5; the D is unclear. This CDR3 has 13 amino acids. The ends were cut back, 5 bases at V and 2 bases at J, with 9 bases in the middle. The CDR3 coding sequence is TGTGCCAGCAGTACACAAAATCAAGAGACCCAGTACTTC. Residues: CASSTQNQETQYF.

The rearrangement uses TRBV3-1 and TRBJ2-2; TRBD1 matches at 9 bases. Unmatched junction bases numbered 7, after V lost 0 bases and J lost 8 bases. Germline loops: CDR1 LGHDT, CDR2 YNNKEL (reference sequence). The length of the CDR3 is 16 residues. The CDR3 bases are TGTGCCAGCAGCCAAGAAGTGGGACAGGGTTCTGGGGAGCTGTTTTTT. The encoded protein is CASSQEVGQGSGELFF.

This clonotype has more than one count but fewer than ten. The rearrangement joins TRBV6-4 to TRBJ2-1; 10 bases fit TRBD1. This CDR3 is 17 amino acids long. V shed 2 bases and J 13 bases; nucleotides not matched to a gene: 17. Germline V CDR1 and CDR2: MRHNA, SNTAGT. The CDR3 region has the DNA TGTGCCAGCAGTGACAGGATCGGGACAGGGGATTGCGGGGGCCAGTTCTTC. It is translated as CASSDRIGTGDCGGQFF.

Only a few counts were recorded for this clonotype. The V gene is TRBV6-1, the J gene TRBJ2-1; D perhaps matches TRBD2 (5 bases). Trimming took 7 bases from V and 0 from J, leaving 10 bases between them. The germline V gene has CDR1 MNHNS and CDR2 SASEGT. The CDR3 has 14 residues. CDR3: CASTPAGSYNEQFF. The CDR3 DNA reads TGTGCCAGCACCCCGGCGGGCTCCTACAATGAGCAGTTCTTC.

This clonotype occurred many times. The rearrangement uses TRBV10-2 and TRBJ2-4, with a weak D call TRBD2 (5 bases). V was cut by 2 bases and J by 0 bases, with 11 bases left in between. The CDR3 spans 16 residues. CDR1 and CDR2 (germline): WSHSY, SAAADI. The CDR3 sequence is CASSEGEGLAKNIQYF. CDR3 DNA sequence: TGCGCCAGCAGTGAGGGGGAAGGACTAGCCAAAAACATTCAGTACTTC.

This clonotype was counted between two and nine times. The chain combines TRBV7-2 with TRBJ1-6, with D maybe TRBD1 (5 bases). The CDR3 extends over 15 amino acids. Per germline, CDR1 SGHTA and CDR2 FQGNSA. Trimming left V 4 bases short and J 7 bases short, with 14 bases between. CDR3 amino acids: CASSYGTGQNSPLHF. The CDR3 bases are TGTGCCAGCAGCTACGGGACGGGCCAAAATTCACCCCTCCACTTT. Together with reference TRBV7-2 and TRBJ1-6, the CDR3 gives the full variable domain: GAGVSQSPSNKVTEKGKDVELRCDPISGHTALYWYRQSLGQGLEFLIYFQGNSAPDKSGLPSDRFSAERTGGSVSTLTIQRTQQEDSAVYLCASSYGTGQNSPLHFGNGTRLTVT.

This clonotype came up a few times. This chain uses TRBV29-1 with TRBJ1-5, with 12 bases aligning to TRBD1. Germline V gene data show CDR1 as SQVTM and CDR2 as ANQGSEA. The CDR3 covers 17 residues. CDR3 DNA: TGCAAACCCCGGGACAGGGGGCGCGGGGAGGGCAATCAGCCCCAGCATTTT. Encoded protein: CKPRDRGRGEGNQPQHF. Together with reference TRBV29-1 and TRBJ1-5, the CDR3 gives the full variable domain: SAVISQKPSRDICQRGTSLTIQCQVDSQVTMMFWYRQQPGQSLTLIATANQGSEATYESGFVIDKFPISRPNLTFSTLTVSNMSPEDSSIYLCKPRDRGRGEGNQPQHFGDGTRLSIL.

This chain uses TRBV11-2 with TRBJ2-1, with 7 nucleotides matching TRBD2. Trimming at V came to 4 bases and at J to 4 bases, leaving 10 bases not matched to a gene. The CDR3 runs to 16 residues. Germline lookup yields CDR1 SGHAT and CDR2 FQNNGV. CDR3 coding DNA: TGTGCCAGCAGCTGGGGGGGAACGGGGGAATACAATGAGCAGTTCTTC. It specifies CASSWGGTGEYNEQFF.

This CDR3 is CASSVGLGATYGNEQFF. The DNA of the CDR3 is TGTGCCAGCAGCGTAGGTTTGGGGGCAACGTATGGCAATGAGCAGTTCTTC. The chain recombines TRBV9 with TRBJ2-1; TRBD1 is a possible D gene (6 bases). The V gene's germline CDR1 is SGDLS and CDR2 YYNGEE. V lost 0 bases and J 6 bases, leaving 19 bases between the germline ends. CDR3 length: 17 amino acids.

The CDR3 loop reads CAWGGITGGTEAFF. In DNA, the CDR3 is TGTGCCTGGGGGGGGATTACAGGGGGCACTGAAGCTTTCTTT. The rearrangement uses TRBV30 and TRBJ1-1, with 8 positions matching TRBD1. The trim removed 5 bases at V and 4 bases at J, leaving 9 bases unmatched. This CDR3 region has 14 residues. Per the germline V gene, CDR1 is GTSNPN and CDR2 is SVGIG (reference sequence).

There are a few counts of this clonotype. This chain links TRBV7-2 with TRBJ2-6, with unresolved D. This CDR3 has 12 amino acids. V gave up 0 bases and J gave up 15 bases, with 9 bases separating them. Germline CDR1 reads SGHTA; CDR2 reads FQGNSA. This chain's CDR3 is CASSLASPGLTF. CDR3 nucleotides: TGTGCCAGCAGCTTAGCATCCCCGGGCCTGACTTTC.

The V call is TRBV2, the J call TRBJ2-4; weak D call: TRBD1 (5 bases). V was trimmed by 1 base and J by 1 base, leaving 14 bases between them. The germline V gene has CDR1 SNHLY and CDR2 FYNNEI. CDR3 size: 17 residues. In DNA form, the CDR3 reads TGTGCCAGCAGTGAAGAAGGGGTGCGATGGGCCAAAAACATTCAGTACTTC. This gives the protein CASSEEGVRWAKNIQYF.

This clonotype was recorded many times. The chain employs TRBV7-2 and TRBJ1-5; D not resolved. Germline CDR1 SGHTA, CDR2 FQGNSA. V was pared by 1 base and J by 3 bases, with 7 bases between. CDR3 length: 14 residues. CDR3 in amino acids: CASSLVGDNQPQHF. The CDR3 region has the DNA TGTGCCAGCAGCTTAGTGGGAGACAATCAGCCCCAGCATTTT.

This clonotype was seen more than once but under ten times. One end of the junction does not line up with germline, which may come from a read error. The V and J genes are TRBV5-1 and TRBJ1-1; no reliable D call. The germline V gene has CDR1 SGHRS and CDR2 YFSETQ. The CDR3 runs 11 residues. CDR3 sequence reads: CASSLDGEAFF. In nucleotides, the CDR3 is TGCGCCAGCAGTTTGGACGGTGAAGCTTTCTTT.

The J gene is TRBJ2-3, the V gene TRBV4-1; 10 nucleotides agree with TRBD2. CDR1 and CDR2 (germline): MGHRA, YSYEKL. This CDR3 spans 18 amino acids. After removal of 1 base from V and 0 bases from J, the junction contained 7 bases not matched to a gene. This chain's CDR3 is CASSQGTSGILSTDTQYF. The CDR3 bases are TGCGCCAGCAGCCAAGGGACTAGCGGAATATTAAGCACAGATACGCAGTATTTT.

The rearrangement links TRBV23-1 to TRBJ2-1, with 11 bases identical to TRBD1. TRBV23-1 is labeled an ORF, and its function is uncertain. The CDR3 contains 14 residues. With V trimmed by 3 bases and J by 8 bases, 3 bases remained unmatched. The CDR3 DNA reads TGCGCCAGCAGTCACGGACAGGGGGCCGATGAGCAGTTCTTC. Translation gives CASSHGQGADEQFF.

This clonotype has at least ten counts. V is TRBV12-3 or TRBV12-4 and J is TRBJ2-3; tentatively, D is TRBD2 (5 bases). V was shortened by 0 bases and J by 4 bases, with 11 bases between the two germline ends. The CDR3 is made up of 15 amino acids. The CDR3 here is CASSLAPNGADTQYF. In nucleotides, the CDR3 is TGTGCCAGCAGTTTAGCCCCTAACGGGGCAGATACGCAGTATTTT.

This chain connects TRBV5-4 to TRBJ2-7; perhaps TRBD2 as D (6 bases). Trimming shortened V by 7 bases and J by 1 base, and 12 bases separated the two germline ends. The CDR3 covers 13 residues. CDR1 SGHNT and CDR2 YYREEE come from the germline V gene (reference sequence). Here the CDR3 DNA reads TGTGCCAGCGGTAGCGGCCCTTCCTACGAGCAGTACTTC. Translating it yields CASGSGPSYEQYF.

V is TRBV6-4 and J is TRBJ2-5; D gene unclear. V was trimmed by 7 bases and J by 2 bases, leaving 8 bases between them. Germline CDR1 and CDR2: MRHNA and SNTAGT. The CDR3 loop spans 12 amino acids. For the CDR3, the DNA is TGTGCCAGCACAGTCTTACAAGAGACCCAGTACTTC. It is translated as CASTVLQETQYF.

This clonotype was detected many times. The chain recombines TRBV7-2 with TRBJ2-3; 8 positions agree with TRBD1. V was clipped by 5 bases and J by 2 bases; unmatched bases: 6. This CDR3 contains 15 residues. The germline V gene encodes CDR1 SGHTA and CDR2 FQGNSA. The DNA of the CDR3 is TGTGCCAGCAGCACTCAGACAGGGGCCACAGATACGCAGTATTTT. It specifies CASSTQTGATDTQYF.

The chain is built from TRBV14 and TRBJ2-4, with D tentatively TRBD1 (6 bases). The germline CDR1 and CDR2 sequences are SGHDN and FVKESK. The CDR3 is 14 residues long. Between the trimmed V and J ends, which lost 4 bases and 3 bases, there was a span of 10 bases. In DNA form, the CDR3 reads TGTGCCAGCAGCCTCCCGGGACACAAAAACATTCAGTACTTC. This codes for CASSLPGHKNIQYF.

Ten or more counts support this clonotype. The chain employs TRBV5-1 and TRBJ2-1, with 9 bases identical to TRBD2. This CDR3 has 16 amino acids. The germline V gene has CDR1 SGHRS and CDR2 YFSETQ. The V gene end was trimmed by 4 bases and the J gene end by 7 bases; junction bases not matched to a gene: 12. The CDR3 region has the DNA TGCGCCAGCAGCCCCGGTGGGCGGGGGGGCCGGAATGAGCAGTTCTTC. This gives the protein CASSPGGRGGRNEQFF.